This T cell receptor beta chain was found in a study of metastatic and nonmetastatic thyroid tumors. General study findings and limits: Benign nodules were reported to have significantly lower TCR beta diversity than malignant thyroid tumors, in blood and tumor.

TCRdb reanalyzed the PCR reads with MiXCR. The sample includes some 90,000 clones, about 9.1% of them seen just once. This clone was detected many times. Its antigen is as yet unknown. Germline V gene sequence: CDR1 SEHNR, CDR2 FQNEAQ (reference sequence). CDR3 size: 15 residues. Trimming left V 5 bases short and J 2 bases short, with 12 bases between. All patients were treatment-naive before thyroid surgery. Input material: blood. The rearrangement links TRBV7-9 to TRBJ1-4, with D possibly TRBD1 on 6 matching bases. This receptor was identified in a female donor with papillary thyroid cancer or a benign thyroid nodule (not recorded which). Some clones in this sample may be carry-over from other donors' samples. The CDR3 reads CASSTHRETNEKLFF. CDR3 DNA: TGTGCCAGCAGCACCCACAGGGAGACTAATGAAAAACTGTTTTTT. Filled out from reference TRBV7-9 and TRBJ1-4, the complete variable domain reads DTGVSQNPRHKITKRGQNVTFRCDPISEHNRLYWYRQTLGQGPEFLTYFQNEAQLEKSRLLSDRFSAERPKGSFSTLEIQRTEQGDSAMYLCASSTHRETNEKLFFGSGTQLSVL.